This T cell receptor beta chain was recorded in a study of cytotoxic CD8 clonotypes in ibrutinib-treated CLL. The overall study: Response was recorded as partial in some 24 patients and complete in 2; at median roughly 68 months, about 14 remained remitted and about 12 had progressed. The study, taken as a whole, reports: Clonality, elevated at ibrutinib response, dropped back toward baseline at progression. Public clonotypes, an uncommon group, contracted or remained stable on treatment.

The assay was immunoSEQ multiplex PCR, and TCRdb's table has in-frame clones only and misses some. The profile shows 130,000 or so clones, around 80% of them singletons. With regard to this clone: Its antigen is unidentified.

V shed 6 bases and J shed 5 bases, with 11 bases lying between them. The CDR3 extends over 12 amino acids. Germline assignment: CDR1 SGHVS and CDR2 FNYEAQ. Frozen PBMC stocks contributed about 2.2 micrograms of genomic DNA to the TCR beta libraries. The sequence was obtained from a human donor with chronic lymphocytic leukemia. The V call is TRBV7-6, the J call TRBJ2-7; perhaps TRBD1 as D (6 bases). The sequenced sample was PBMCs, obtained after 12 months of ibrutinib treatment. This CDR3 is CASRQGNHEQYF. The DNA for the CDR3 is TGTGCCAGCAGACAGGGTAATCACGAGCAGTACTTC.